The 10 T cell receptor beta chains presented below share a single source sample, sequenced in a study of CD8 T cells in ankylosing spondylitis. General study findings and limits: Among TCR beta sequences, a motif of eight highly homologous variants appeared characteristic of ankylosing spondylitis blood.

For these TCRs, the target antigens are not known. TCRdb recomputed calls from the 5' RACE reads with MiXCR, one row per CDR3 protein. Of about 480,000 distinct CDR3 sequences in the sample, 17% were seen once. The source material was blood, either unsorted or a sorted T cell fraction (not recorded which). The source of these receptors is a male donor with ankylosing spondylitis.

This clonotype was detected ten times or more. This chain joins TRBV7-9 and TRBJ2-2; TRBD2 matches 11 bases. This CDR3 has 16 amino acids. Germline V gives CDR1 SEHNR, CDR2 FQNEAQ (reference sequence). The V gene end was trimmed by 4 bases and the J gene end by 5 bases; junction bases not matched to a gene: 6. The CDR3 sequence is CASSSLAGVRTGELFF. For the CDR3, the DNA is TGTGCCAGCAGCTCACTAGCGGGAGTTCGTACCGGGGAGCTGTTTTTT. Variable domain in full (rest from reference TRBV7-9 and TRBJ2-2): DTGVSQNPRHKITKRGQNVTFRCDPISEHNRLYWYRQTLGQGPEFLTYFQNEAQLEKSRLLSDRFSAERPKGSFSTLEIQRTEQGDSAMYLCASSSLAGVRTGELFFGEGSRLTVL.

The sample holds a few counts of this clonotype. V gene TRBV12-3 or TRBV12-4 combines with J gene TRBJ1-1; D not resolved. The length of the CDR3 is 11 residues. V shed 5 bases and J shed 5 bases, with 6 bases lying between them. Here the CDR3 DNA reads TGTGCCAGCAGTCCGAGTACTGAAGCTTTCTTT. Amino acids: CASSPSTEAFF.

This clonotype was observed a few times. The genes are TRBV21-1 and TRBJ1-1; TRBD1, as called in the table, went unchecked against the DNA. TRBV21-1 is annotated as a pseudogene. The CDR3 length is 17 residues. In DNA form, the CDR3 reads TGTGCCAGCAGCAAACCAAACCCTAAACGGGGCGACACTGAAGCTTTCTTT. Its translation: CASSKPNPKRGDTEAFF.

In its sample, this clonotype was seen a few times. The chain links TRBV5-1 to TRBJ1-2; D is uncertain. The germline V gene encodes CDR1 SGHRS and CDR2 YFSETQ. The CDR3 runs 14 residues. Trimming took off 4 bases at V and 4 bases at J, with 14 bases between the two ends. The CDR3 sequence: CASSRTDFPYGYTF. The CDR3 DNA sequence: TGCGCCAGCAGCAGGACCGACTTTCCCTATGGCTACACCTTC.

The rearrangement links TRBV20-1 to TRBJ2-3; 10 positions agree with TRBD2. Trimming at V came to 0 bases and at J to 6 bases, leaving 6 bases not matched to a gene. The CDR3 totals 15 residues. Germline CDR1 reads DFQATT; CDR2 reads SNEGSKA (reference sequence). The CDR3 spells CSARDKAGGPDTQYF. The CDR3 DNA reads TGCAGTGCTAGAGATAAAGCGGGGGGGCCCGATACGCAGTATTTT.

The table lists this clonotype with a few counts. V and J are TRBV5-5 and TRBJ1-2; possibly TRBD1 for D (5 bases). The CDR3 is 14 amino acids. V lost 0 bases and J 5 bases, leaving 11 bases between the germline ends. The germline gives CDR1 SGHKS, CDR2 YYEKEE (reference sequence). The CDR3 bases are TGTGCCAGCAGCTTGGAACAGGTCCTATATGGCTACACCTTC. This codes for CASSLEQVLYGYTF.

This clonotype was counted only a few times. The CDR3 sequence: CASSRGGIGNQPQHF. The CDR3 DNA reads TGTGCCAGCAGCCGAGGTGGGATTGGCAATCAGCCCCAGCATTTT. The chain uses TRBV12-3 or TRBV12-4 and TRBJ1-5; the D is unclear. The CDR3 spans 15 residues. Trimming cost V 6 bases and J 2 bases, with 14 bases left between them.

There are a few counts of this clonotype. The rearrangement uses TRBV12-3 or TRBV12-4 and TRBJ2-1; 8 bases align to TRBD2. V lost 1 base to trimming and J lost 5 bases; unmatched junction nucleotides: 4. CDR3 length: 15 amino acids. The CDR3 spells CASSLVRAGDNEQFF. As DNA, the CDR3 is TGTGCCAGCAGTTTAGTCAGAGCGGGGGACAATGAGCAGTTCTTC.

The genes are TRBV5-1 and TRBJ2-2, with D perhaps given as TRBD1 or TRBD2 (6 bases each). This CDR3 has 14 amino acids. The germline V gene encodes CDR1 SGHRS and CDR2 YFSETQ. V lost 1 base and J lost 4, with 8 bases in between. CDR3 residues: CASSLRGLTGELFF. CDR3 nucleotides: TGCGCCAGCAGCTTGCGGGGGCTCACCGGGGAGCTGTTTTTT.

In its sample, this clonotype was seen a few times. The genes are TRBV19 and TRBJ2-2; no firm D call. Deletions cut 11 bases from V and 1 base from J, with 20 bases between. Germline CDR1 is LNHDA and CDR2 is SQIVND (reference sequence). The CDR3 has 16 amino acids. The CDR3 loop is CAQYSRRSRNTGELFF. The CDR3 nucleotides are TGTGCCCAGTATTCCCGTCGGAGTCGGAACACCGGGGAGCTGTTTTTT. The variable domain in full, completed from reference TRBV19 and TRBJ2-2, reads DGGITQSPKYLFRKEGQNVTLSCEQNLNHDAMYWYRQDPGQGLRLIYYSQIVNDFQKGDIAEGYSVSREKKESFPLTVTSAQKNPTAFYLCAQYSRRSRNTGELFFGEGSRLTVL.